The clone carrying this T cell receptor beta chain was seen once. Distinct nucleotide sequences in the sample also encode this CDR3. This specimen belongs to a study of shared clonotypes between healthy human individuals. Terminally differentiated effector memory CD45RA+ cells were left out of the naive CD8 fraction, which was CD45RO-negative and positively selected for CCR7. The CDR3 runs to 14 residues. Germline loops: CDR1 SGDLS, CDR2 YYNGEE. After removal of 2 bases from V and 2 bases from J, the junction contained 2 bases not matched to a gene. Clones were sequenced by immunoSEQ multiplex PCR, and TCRdb holds only the in-frame ones, with some missing. Counted here are around 1.9 million clones, about 93% occurring once; the ten biggest clones make up around 1.8%.

The sequencing input was naive CD8+ T cells from PBMCs. The clonotype was recovered from a man aged 18-30 years in good health. Some clones in this sample may be carry-over from other donors' samples. This sequence joins TRBV9 and TRBJ2-5; TRBD2 agrees at 8 bases. CDR3 loop: CASSVGGAQETQYF. The CDR3 DNA reads TGTGCCAGCAGCGTCGGGGGGGCGCAAGAGACCCAGTACTTC.